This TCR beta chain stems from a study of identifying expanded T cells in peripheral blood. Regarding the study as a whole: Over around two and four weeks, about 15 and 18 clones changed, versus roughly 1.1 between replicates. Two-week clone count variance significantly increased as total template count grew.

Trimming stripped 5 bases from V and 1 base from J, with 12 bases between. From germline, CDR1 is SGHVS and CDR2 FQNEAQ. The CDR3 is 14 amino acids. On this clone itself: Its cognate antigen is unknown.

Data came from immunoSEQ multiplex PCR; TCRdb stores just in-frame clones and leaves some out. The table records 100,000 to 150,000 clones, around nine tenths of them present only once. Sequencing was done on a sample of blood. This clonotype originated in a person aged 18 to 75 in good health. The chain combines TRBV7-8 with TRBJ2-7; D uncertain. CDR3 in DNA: TGTGCCAGCAGCCTATCGGAGAGATCCTACGAGCAGTACTTC. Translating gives CASSLSERSYEQYF.